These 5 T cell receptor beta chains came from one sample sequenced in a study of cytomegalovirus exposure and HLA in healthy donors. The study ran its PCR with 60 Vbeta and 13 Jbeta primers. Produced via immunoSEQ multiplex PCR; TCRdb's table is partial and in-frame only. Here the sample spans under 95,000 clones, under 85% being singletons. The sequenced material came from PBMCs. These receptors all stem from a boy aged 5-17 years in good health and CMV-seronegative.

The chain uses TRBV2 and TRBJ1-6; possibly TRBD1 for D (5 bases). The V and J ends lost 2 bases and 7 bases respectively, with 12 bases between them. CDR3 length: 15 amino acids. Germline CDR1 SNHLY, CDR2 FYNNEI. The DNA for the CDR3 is TGTGCCAGCAGTGAAAGTGAGACAGAGAATTCACCCCTCCACTTT. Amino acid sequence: CASSESETENSPLHF.

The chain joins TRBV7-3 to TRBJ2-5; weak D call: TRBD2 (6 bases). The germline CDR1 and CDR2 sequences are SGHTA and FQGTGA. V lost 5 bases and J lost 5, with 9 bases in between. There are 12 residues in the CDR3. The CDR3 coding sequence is TGTGCCAGCAGCCTCAGCGGGGAGACCCAGTACTTC. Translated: CASSLSGETQYF.

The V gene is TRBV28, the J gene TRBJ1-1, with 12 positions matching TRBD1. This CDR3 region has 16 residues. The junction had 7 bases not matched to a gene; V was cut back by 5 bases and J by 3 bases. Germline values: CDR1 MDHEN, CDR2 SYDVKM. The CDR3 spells CASSAGTGGKYTEAFF. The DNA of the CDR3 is TGTGCCAGCAGTGCCGGGACAGGGGGCAAGTACACTGAAGCTTTCTTT.

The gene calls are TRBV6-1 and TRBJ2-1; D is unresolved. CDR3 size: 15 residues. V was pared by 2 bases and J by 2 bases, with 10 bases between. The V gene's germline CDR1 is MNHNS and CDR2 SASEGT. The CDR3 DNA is TGTGCCAGCAGTGAACGCCAGGTAACCTACAATGAGCAGTTCTTC. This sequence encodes CASSERQVTYNEQFF.

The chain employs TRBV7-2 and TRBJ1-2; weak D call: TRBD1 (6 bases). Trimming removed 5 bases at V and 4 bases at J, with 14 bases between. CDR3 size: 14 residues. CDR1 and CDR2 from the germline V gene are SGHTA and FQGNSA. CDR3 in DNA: TGTGCCAGCAGCCCGACGACAGGCGGCTATGGCTACACCTTC. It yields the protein CASSPTTGGYGYTF.